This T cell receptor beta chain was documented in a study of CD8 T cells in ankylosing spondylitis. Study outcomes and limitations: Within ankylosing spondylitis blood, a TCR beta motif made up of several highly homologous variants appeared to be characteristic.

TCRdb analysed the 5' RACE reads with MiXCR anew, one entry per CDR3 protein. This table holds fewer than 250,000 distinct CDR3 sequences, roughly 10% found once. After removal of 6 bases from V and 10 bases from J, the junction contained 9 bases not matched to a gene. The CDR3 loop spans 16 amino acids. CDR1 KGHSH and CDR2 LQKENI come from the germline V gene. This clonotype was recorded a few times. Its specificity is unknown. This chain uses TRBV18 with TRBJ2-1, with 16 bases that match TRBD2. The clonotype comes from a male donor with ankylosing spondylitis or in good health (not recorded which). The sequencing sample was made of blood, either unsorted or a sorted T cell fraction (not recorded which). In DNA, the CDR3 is TGTGCCAGCTCCCCCCGGGGACTAGCGGGAGGGGAAGAGCAGTTCTTC. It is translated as CASSPRGLAGGEEQFF.